The 29 T cell receptor beta chains reported below all come from one sample, sequenced in a study of cytomegalovirus exposure and HLA in healthy donors. The PCR ran on 60 Vbeta and 13 Jbeta primers. Measured with immunoSEQ multiplex PCR; TCRdb has only the in-frame clones, and not every one. The sample consists of 200,000 to 250,000 clones, 65% to 80% of them appearing once. The specimen sequenced was PBMCs. Every receptor here comes from a man in his fifties in good health and CMV-seronegative.

The rearrangement links TRBV28 to TRBJ1-5; the D gene is possibly TRBD1 (5 bases). CDR3 size: 14 residues. CDR1 and CDR2 from the germline V gene are MDHEN and SYDVKM. V shed 4 bases and J shed 7 bases, with 14 bases lying between them. The CDR3 protein is CASSSGGGFQPQHF. CDR3 DNA: TGTGCCAGCAGTTCTGGGGGGGGGTTCCAGCCCCAGCATTTT.

The genes are TRBV18 and TRBJ1-3; D gene unclear. V was clipped by 1 base and J by 4 bases, with 11 bases between them. Germline values: CDR1 KGHSH, CDR2 LQKENI. The CDR3 is made up of 15 amino acids. For the CDR3, the DNA is TGTGCCAGCTCACCACGCGGGCCGCTCGGAAACACCATATATTTT. It specifies CASSPRGPLGNTIYF.

The V gene is TRBV11-2, the J gene TRBJ2-7; 12 bases are shared with TRBD2. The length of the CDR3 is 16 residues. The junction had 4 bases not matched to a gene; V was cut back by 3 bases and J by 1 base. Germline V lookup: CDR1 SGHAT, CDR2 FQNNGV. The CDR3: CASSLTTSGRSYEQYF. The CDR3 DNA is TGTGCCAGCAGCTTGACGACTAGCGGGAGATCCTACGAGCAGTACTTC.

This clone turned up a few times. The CDR3 region has the DNA TGTGCCAGCAGCGTAGTCGGAGCGGGAGACCAAGAGACCCAGTACTTC. Translated: CASSVVGAGDQETQYF. The rearrangement uses TRBV9 and TRBJ2-5; TRBD2 matches at 8 bases. This CDR3 region has 16 residues. The V and J ends lost 0 bases and 0 bases, in that order; junction bases with no gene match: 4. Germline CDR1 and CDR2: SGDLS and YYNGEE.

The chain uses TRBV5-1 and TRBJ2-3, with 10 bases aligning to TRBD2. CDR3 length: 18 residues. The junction had 10 bases not matched to a gene; V was cut back by 2 bases and J by 1 base. The germline CDR1 and CDR2 sequences are SGHRS and YFSETQ. CDR3 in amino acids: CASSFPSGSVIGTDTQYF. CDR3 sequence (DNA): TGCGCCAGCAGCTTCCCTAGCGGGAGCGTGATAGGCACAGATACGCAGTATTTT.

The chain employs TRBV19 and TRBJ2-1; D might be TRBD1 (5 bases). V was clipped by 3 bases and J by 7 bases, with 13 bases between them. The CDR3 contains 14 residues. Germline V gene data show CDR1 as LNHDA and CDR2 as SQIVND (reference sequence). CDR3 in DNA: TGTGCCAGTAGTATGAGTCGGCAGGGAAATGAGCAGTTCTTC. This gives the protein CASSMSRQGNEQFF.

This clone was detected a few times. The gene calls are TRBV5-4 and TRBJ2-3; 8 nucleotides line up with TRBD2. This CDR3 spans 16 amino acids. From germline, CDR1 is SGHNT and CDR2 YYREEE (reference sequence). Trimming took 0 bases from V and 2 from J; bases not matched to a gene: 5. CDR3 sequence: CASSLDLAGSTDTQYF. The CDR3 nucleotides are TGTGCCAGCAGCTTGGACCTAGCGGGTTCCACAGATACGCAGTATTTT.

CDR3 nucleotides: TGTGCCAGCAGCCAATGGGCGGCGGGACCCTACAATGAGCAGTTCTTC. Its translation is CASSQWAAGPYNEQFF. V usage is TRBV14 and J usage is TRBJ2-1, with D maybe TRBD2 (6 bases). Trimming stripped 2 bases from V and 2 bases from J, with 13 bases between. Per germline, CDR1 SGHDN and CDR2 FVKESK. The CDR3 length is 16 residues. Supplemented by reference TRBV14 and TRBJ2-1, the full variable domain reads EAGVTQFPSHSVIEKGQTVTLRCDPISGHDNLYWYRRVMGKEIKFLLHFVKESKQDESGMPNNRFLAERTGGTYSTLKVQPAELEDSGVYFCASSQWAAGPYNEQFFGPGTRLTVL.

V usage is TRBV7-9 and J usage is TRBJ2-3, with D unresolved. This CDR3 contains 13 residues. Germline V CDR1 and CDR2: SEHNR, FQNEAQ (reference sequence). V was pared by 6 bases and J by 0 bases, with 7 bases between. The CDR3, as DNA: TGTGCCAGCAGTACGACTAGCACAGATACGCAGTATTTT. Its translation: CASSTTSTDTQYF.

The chain carries TRBV18 and TRBJ2-7; 10 bases fit TRBD2. Germline-derived CDR1 and CDR2 are KGHSH and LQKENI. This CDR3 contains 15 residues. The V and J ends lost 3 bases and 5 bases, in that order; junction bases with no gene match: 7. The CDR3 DNA is TGTGCCAGCTCACCCGGGACTAGCGCGTTGAACGAGCAGTACTTC. Translating it yields CASSPGTSALNEQYF.

This chain joins TRBV9 and TRBJ2-3, with TRBD2 matching over 10 bases. With V trimmed by 2 bases and J by 4 bases, 4 bases remained unmatched. This CDR3 is built from 15 residues. Germline CDR1 SGDLS, CDR2 YYNGEE. The CDR3 loop is CASSVTSGKADTQYF. CDR3 coding DNA: TGTGCCAGCAGCGTCACTAGCGGGAAGGCAGATACGCAGTATTTT.

The V gene is TRBV28, the J gene TRBJ2-5, with 8 bases fitting TRBD1. The J call could be wrong; TRBJ2-7 is a better fit for the DNA end. CDR1 and CDR2 from the germline V gene are MDHEN and SYDVKM. The CDR3 has 16 residues. CDR3: CASKPTGTGDSYEQYF. The CDR3 DNA follows: TGTGCCAGCAAACCAACGGGGACAGGAGACTCCTACGAGCAGTACTTC.

This rearrangement joins TRBV18 to TRBJ1-4, with D perhaps TRBD1 (6 bases). This CDR3 comprises 11 residues. Germline values: CDR1 KGHSH, CDR2 LQKENI. CDR3 sequence: CASRGNEKLFF. The CDR3 nucleotides read TGTGCGTCCAGGGGTAATGAAAAACTGTTTTTT.

The chain uses TRBV27 and TRBJ2-7; D is unclear. Trimming took off 5 bases at V and 0 bases at J, with 17 bases between the two ends. This CDR3 is built from 16 residues. Per the germline V gene, CDR1 is MNHEY and CDR2 is SMNVEV (reference sequence). As DNA, the CDR3 is TGTGCCAGCAGTCCCAGGTGGCCAAACCCCTCCTACGAGCAGTACTTC. Protein product: CASSPRWPNPSYEQYF.

The rearrangement joins TRBV5-6 to TRBJ2-1; TRBD2 matches 11 bases. CDR3 length: 16 amino acids. Losses at the gene ends were 5 bases for V and 5 bases for J; bases not matched to a gene: 9. CDR1 and CDR2 from the germline V gene are SGHDT and YYEEEE. The CDR3 DNA sequence: TGTGCCAGCAGTTCCCTAGCGGGAGGTCTCCACAATGAGCAGTTCTTC. Translating it yields CASSSLAGGLHNEQFF.

This clone was detected only once. J is TRBJ2-1 and V is TRBV7-9, with 11 bases that match TRBD2. Germline V CDR1 and CDR2: SEHNR, FQNEAQ (reference sequence). The CDR3 has 15 amino acids. With 6 bases clipped from V and 5 bases from J, the junction kept 6 bases outside the gene matches. CDR3 nucleotide sequence: TGTGCCAGCAGTTGGGGGACTAGCGGAAACAATGAGCAGTTCTTC. This encodes CASSWGTSGNNEQFF.

The chain joins TRBV9 to TRBJ2-5; 12 bases agree with TRBD2. This CDR3 region has 14 residues. V trimming: 4 bases; J trimming: 4 bases; junction bases outside the gene matches: 2. CDR1 is SGDLS, CDR2 YYNGEE, per germline. The CDR3 loop is CASSRGLAGETQYF. The CDR3 coding sequence is TGTGCCAGCAGCCGGGGACTAGCGGGAGAGACCCAGTACTTC.

The chain employs TRBV9 and TRBJ1-4, with a weak D call TRBD1 (6 bases). V lost 0 bases, J lost 0 bases, and 6 bases lay in between. The CDR3 consists of 15 residues. Germline CDR1 is SGDLS and CDR2 is YYNGEE. The CDR3 DNA reads as TGTGCCAGCAGCGTAGGGACAGCAACTAATGAAAAACTGTTTTTT. It codes for CASSVGTATNEKLFF.

This clone was detected a few times. J is TRBJ2-7 and V is TRBV7-8, with D tentatively TRBD1 (5 bases). The CDR3 has 16 residues. Germline CDR1 SGHVS, CDR2 FQNEAQ. V was shortened by 2 bases and J by 0 bases, with 14 bases between the two germline ends. The DNA for the CDR3 is TGTGCCAGCAGCTTAACATCGGCAGGGTACTCCTACGAGCAGTACTTC. Translation gives CASSLTSAGYSYEQYF.

The J gene is TRBJ2-5, the V gene TRBV11-2, with 15 bases aligning to TRBD2. Germline values: CDR1 SGHAT, CDR2 FQNNGV. The CDR3 contains 16 residues. The V and J ends lost 4 bases and 2 bases, in that order; junction bases with no gene match: 2. The CDR3 bases are TGTGCCAGCAGCTCCGGACTAGCGGGAGGGCAAGAGACCCAGTACTTC. This codes for CASSSGLAGGQETQYF.

This chain links TRBV6-1 with TRBJ1-5; 7 bases fit TRBD1. Germline V lookup: CDR1 MNHNS, CDR2 SASEGT. This CDR3 contains 18 residues. V gave up 0 bases and J gave up 0 bases; unmatched junction bases: 8. CDR3 protein: CASSEADRLVYSNQPQHF. The CDR3 nucleotides are TGTGCCAGCAGTGAAGCGGACAGGCTTGTTTATAGCAATCAGCCCCAGCATTTT.

This chain joins TRBV6-4 and TRBJ2-3; 8 bases are a match to TRBD1. V lost 0 bases, J lost 1 base, and 3 bases stayed unmatched. The germline V gene encodes CDR1 MRHNA and CDR2 SNTAGT. The CDR3 covers 16 residues. CDR3 amino acids: CASSDSWGQGTDTQYF. For the CDR3, the DNA is TGTGCCAGCAGTGACTCGTGGGGACAGGGCACAGATACGCAGTATTTT.

This clone was picked up one time. The rearrangement uses TRBV4-2 and TRBJ2-7; D might be TRBD2 (5 bases). The CDR3 has 15 amino acids. V lost 4 bases, J lost 3 bases, and 16 bases lay in between. Germline CDR1 LGHNA, CDR2 YNFKEQ. For the CDR3, the DNA is TGTGCCAGCAGCCTCAACGCGGGCAGCAACTACGAGCAGTACTTC. It codes for CASSLNAGSNYEQYF.

This chain's CDR3 is CSVATVSSTDTQYF. DNA for the CDR3: TGCAGCGTCGCCACAGTTTCTAGCACAGATACGCAGTATTTT. The rearrangement joins TRBV29-1 to TRBJ2-3; D unresolved. Between the trimmed V and J ends, which lost 6 bases and 0 bases, there was a span of 13 bases. The length of the CDR3 is 14 residues. The germline CDR1 and CDR2 sequences are SQVTM and ANQGSEA.

This clone appeared a few times. CDR3 sequence: CASSPSGGPNTEAFF. CDR3 nucleotide sequence: TGCGCCAGCAGCCCATCAGGGGGCCCGAACACTGAAGCTTTCTTT. V is TRBV4-1 and J is TRBJ1-1; 8 bases agree with TRBD1. This CDR3 region has 15 residues. Per the germline V gene, CDR1 is MGHRA and CDR2 is YSYEKL. V lost 4 bases and J lost 1; bases outside the gene matches: 5.

The chain is built from TRBV28 and TRBJ2-7; 9 nucleotides align to TRBD2. The junction had 2 bases not matched to a gene; V was cut back by 3 bases and J by 2 bases. Germline CDR1 reads MDHEN; CDR2 reads SYDVKM. The CDR3 spans 14 residues. The CDR3 coding sequence is TGTGCCAGCAGTTTCCCTAGCGGGGCCTACGAGCAGTACTTC. Protein product: CASSFPSGAYEQYF.

This clone is a singleton in its sample. The chain is built from TRBV6-1 and TRBJ2-2, with TRBD2 matching over 11 bases. This CDR3 has 15 residues. V lost 5 bases to trimming and J lost 9 bases; unmatched junction nucleotides: 8. Germline lookup yields CDR1 MNHNS and CDR2 SASEGT. CDR3 loop: CASSQHLAGGRELFF. CDR3 bases: TGTGCCAGCAGTCAACATCTAGCGGGAGGCCGGGAGCTGTTTTTT.

The chain uses TRBV5-1 and TRBJ2-2; 8 positions agree with TRBD2. The junction had 6 bases not matched to a gene; V was cut back by 3 bases and J by 5 bases. This CDR3 has 15 amino acids. CDR1 and CDR2 from the germline V gene are SGHRS and YFSETQ. DNA for the CDR3: TGCGCCAGCAGCTCAGCGGGAGAGGGTACCGGGGAGCTGTTTTTT. Protein: CASSSAGEGTGELFF.

V usage is TRBV5-6 and J usage is TRBJ1-1; TRBD1 is a possible D gene (5 bases). The V and J ends lost 3 bases and 2 bases respectively, with 14 bases between them. This CDR3 contains 15 residues. In germline, CDR1 is SGHDT, CDR2 YYEEEE. This CDR3 is CASSWATGFNTEAFF. CDR3 nucleotides: TGTGCCAGCAGCTGGGCTACAGGATTCAACACTGAAGCTTTCTTT.